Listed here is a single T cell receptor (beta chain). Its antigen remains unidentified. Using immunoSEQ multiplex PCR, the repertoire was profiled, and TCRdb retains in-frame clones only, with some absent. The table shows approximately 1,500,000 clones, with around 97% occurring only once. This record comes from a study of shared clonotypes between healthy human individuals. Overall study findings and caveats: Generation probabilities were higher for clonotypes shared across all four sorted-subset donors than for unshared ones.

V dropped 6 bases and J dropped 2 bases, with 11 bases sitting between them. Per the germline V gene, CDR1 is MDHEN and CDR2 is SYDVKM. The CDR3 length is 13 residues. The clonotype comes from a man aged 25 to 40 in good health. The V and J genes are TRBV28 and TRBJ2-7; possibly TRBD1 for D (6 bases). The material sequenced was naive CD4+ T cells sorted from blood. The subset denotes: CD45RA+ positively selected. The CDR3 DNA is TGTGCCAGCAGATTACAGGGACCCTACGAGCAGTACTTC. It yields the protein CASRLQGPYEQYF. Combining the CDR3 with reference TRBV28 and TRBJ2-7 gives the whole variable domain DVKVTQSSRYLVKRTGEKVFLECVQDMDHENMFWYRQDPGLGLRLIYFSYDVKMKEKGDIPEGYSVSREKKERFSLILESASTNQTSMYLCASRLQGPYEQYFGPGTRLTVT.